This T cell receptor beta chain emerged from a study of metastatic and nonmetastatic thyroid tumors. Study-wide context: Repertoires were compared across blood and tumor or nodule tissue from malignant and benign thyroid patients. The study's findings and limits: When malignant thyroid tumors were compared with benign nodules, TCR beta diversity was reportedly significantly higher in the malignant tumors. This held in both blood and tumor samples.

Patients were all untreated before their thyroid surgery. In the authors' workflow: Researchers built a distant-metastasis classifier for papillary thyroid cancer that drew on CDR3 differences across clinicopathological groups. TCRdb re-processed the PCR reads through MiXCR. V and J calls and clone size were set by TCRdb, not the authors. The sample lists about 21,000 clones, approximately 20% occurring once. This clone showed up many times. What it binds is unknown. The sequence came from a male donor with papillary thyroid cancer or a benign thyroid nodule (not recorded which). Some clones in this sample may be carry-over from other donors' samples. The sequenced sample consisted of blood.

CDR3 coding DNA: TGTGCCAGCAGCCCCGGACAGGGGTTCGGCTACACCTTC. It encodes CASSPGQGFGYTF. The chain carries TRBV7-6 and TRBJ1-2; 9 nucleotides align to TRBD1. Trimming took 5 bases from V and 8 from J; bases not matched to a gene: 6. The germline V gene has CDR1 SGHVS and CDR2 FNYEAQ. The CDR3 runs to 13 residues.